Below are 10 T cell receptor beta chains sequenced from a single sample in a study of CD8 T cells in ankylosing spondylitis. A single record per CDR3 protein comes from TCRdb applying MiXCR to the 5' RACE reads. This table holds about 130,000 distinct CDR3 sequences, about 7% found once. The specimen was blood, either unsorted or a sorted T cell fraction (not recorded which). The receptors shown here come from a male donor with ankylosing spondylitis or in good health (not recorded which).

This clonotype was counted at least ten times. The rearrangement joins TRBV20-1 to TRBJ2-7; D uncertain. The CDR3 consists of 13 residues. Trimming took off 3 bases at V and 2 bases at J, with 11 bases between the two ends. Germline values: CDR1 DFQATT, CDR2 SNEGSKA (reference sequence). The CDR3 region has the DNA TGCAGTGCTAGGTATCAAACTGCCTACGAGCAGTACTTC. It translates to CSARYQTAYEQYF.

The chain carries TRBV20-1 and TRBJ1-1, with unresolved D. Germline V gives CDR1 DFQATT, CDR2 SNEGSKA (reference sequence). Between the trimmed V and J ends, which lost 5 bases and 8 bases, there was a span of 12 bases. The CDR3 runs to 11 residues. The CDR3 nucleotides are TGCAGTGCTCGCCCAGAAATCGAAGCTTTCTTT. This encodes CSARPEIEAFF.

This clonotype has a count of ten or more. This rearrangement joins TRBV27 to TRBJ2-5; D remains unclear. The CDR3 has 16 amino acids. V shed 4 bases and J shed 5 bases, with 20 bases lying between them. Germline V gives CDR1 MNHEY, CDR2 SMNVEV (reference sequence). CDR3 sequence: CASSSDYFGVTETQYF. CDR3 nucleotide sequence: TGTGCCAGCAGTTCGGATTACTTTGGTGTGACGGAGACCCAGTACTTC.

This clonotype was counted ten times or more. J is TRBJ2-1 and V is TRBV5-1, with 7 nucleotides matching TRBD2. Germline-derived CDR1 and CDR2 are SGHRS and YFSETQ. The CDR3 spans 15 residues. J lost 8 bases, V lost 4 bases, and 12 bases had no gene match. CDR3 protein: CASSPGTTGRDEQFF. In nucleotides, the CDR3 is TGCGCCAGCAGCCCCGGGACTACCGGCCGGGATGAGCAGTTCTTC. Using reference TRBV5-1 and TRBJ2-1 for the parts outside the CDR3, the full variable domain is KAGVTQTPRYLIKTRGQQVTLSCSPISGHRSVSWYQQTPGQGLQFLFEYFSETQRNKGNFPGRFSGRQFSNSRSEMNVSTLELGDSALYLCASSPGTTGRDEQFFGPGTRLTVL.

This clonotype showed up many times. V is TRBV12-3 or TRBV12-4 and J is TRBJ2-3; D possibly uses TRBD1 or TRBD2 (6 bases each). CDR3 length: 15 amino acids. Deletions cut 1 base from V and 1 base from J, with 9 bases between. The CDR3 bases are TGTGCCAGCAGTTTAGGGGGGGCCGGCACAGATACGCAGTATTTT. It codes for CASSLGGAGTDTQYF.

This clonotype was counted at least ten times. V is TRBV2 and J is TRBJ2-3, with 10 bases identical to TRBD2. The junction had 3 bases not matched to a gene; V was cut back by 2 bases and J by 4 bases. The germline CDR1 and CDR2 sequences are SNHLY and FYNNEI. The length of the CDR3 is 15 residues. CDR3 sequence (DNA): TGTGCCAGCAGTGAAAAGCGGGGGGGCCCAGATACGCAGTATTTT. Residues: CASSEKRGGPDTQYF.

The chain is built from TRBV6-5 and TRBJ2-7, with 7 positions matching TRBD1. The germline gives CDR1 MNHEY, CDR2 SVGAGI. This CDR3 is built from 16 residues. V was clipped by 0 bases and J by 2 bases; unmatched bases: 7. CDR3 nucleotides: TGTGCCAGCAGTTACTCCGGCAGGGACAGCCCCTACGAGCAGTACTTC. Translation: CASSYSGRDSPYEQYF.

This clonotype was seen repeatedly, ten times or more. This rearrangement joins TRBV20-1 to TRBJ2-7, with TRBD1 matching over 9 bases. This CDR3 contains 15 residues. Germline V lookup: CDR1 DFQATT, CDR2 SNEGSKA (reference sequence). Trimming took 5 bases from V and 5 from J; bases not matched to a gene: 13. CDR3 nucleotide sequence: TGCAGTGCTCCCCAACTGAGGGACAGGGAGGACGAGCAGTACTTC. This gives the protein CSAPQLRDREDEQYF.

This clonotype was recorded at least ten times. This chain links TRBV5-1 with TRBJ2-1; D possibly corresponds to TRBD1 (7 bases). Germline-derived CDR1 and CDR2 are SGHRS and YFSETQ. V shed 5 bases and J shed 6 bases, with 15 bases lying between them. The CDR3 spans 14 residues. The CDR3 region is CASSWRGPPNEQFF. CDR3 in DNA: TGCGCCAGCAGTTGGAGGGGGCCCCCCAATGAGCAGTTCTTC.

This clonotype showed up many times. The V and J genes are TRBV10-3 and TRBJ2-2; D gene uncertain. The CDR3 totals 16 residues. Germline V gene lookup returns CDR1 ENHRY and CDR2 SYGVKD. V was trimmed by 1 base and J by 5 bases, leaving 14 bases between them. The CDR3 sequence is CAISEFGRQNTGELFF. The CDR3 region has the DNA TGTGCCATCAGTGAGTTCGGCCGACAAAATACCGGGGAGCTGTTTTTT.